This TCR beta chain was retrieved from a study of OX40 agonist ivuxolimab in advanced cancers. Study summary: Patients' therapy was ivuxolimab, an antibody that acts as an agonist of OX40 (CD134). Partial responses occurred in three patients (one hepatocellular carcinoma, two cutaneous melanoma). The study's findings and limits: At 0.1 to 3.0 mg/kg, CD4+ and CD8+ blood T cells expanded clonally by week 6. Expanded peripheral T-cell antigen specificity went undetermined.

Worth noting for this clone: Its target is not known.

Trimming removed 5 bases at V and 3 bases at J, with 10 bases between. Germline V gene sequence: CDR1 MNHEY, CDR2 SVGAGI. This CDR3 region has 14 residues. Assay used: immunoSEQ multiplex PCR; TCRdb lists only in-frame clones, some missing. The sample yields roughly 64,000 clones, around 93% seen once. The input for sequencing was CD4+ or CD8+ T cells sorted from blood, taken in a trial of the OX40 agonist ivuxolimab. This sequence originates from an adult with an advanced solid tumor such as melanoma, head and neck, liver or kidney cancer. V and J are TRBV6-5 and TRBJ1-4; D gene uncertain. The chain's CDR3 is CASSRKVANEKLFF. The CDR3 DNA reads TGTGCCAGCAGTCGAAAGGTAGCTAATGAAAAACTGTTTTTT.